This TCR beta chain is drawn from a study of blood T cell repertoires in COVID-19. Study-wide background: COVID-19 samples, acute and convalescent, were from the United States, Italy and Spain.

With 6 bases clipped from V and 9 bases from J, the junction kept 11 bases outside the gene matches. Germline V gives CDR1 SGDLS, CDR2 YYNGEE. The CDR3 has 13 amino acids. It was during active infection that Seattle patients were enrolled and then longitudinally followed. As originally analysed: Reference gene primer amplification in the assay estimated nucleated cell counts. Sequencing used immunoSEQ multiplex PCR; TCRdb keeps in-frame clones, though not all of them. From that table come the V and J calls and clone size; the DNA was used to work out D and trimming. The sample has about 390,000 clones, more than 70% seen once.

The sequence came from a woman aged 60-75 years with COVID-19, enrolled during active disease. The sequencing sample was made of peripheral blood. This chain joins TRBV9 and TRBJ1-1; TRBD1 agrees at 7 bases. CDR3 protein: CASNRGTEEKAFF. DNA for the CDR3: TGTGCCAGCAACAGGGGAACGGAAGAAAAAGCTTTCTTT.